One and the same sample provided the 27 T cell receptor beta chains below, sequenced in a study of blood T cell repertoires in COVID-19. Sequencing was performed with immunoSEQ multiplex PCR; in TCRdb, only in-frame clones are kept and a portion is missing. Of 350,000 or so clones listed, over 85% are singletons. Sequenced: peripheral blood. These receptors all stem from a woman between 55 and 75 years old with COVID-19, enrolled during active disease.

J is TRBJ1-1 and V is TRBV10-3; D gene uncertain. CDR1 ENHRY and CDR2 SYGVKD come from the germline V gene. The CDR3 spans 15 residues. Trimming took 0 bases from V and 3 from J, leaving 11 bases between them. Here the CDR3 reads CAISESGGGDTEAFF. DNA of the CDR3: TGTGCCATCAGTGAGTCCGGTGGAGGTGACACTGAAGCTTTCTTT.

The count of this clone is one. CDR3 in DNA: TGTGCCAGCAGGACGACAGGGGGGAACACTGAAGCTTTCTTT. Its translation is CASRTTGGNTEAFF. This chain connects TRBV6-5 to TRBJ1-1, with TRBD1 matching over 9 bases. CDR3 length: 14 residues. Germline V CDR1 and CDR2: MNHEY, SVGAGI. Trimming at V came to 6 bases and at J to 1 base, leaving 3 bases not matched to a gene.

The chain combines TRBV12-3 or TRBV12-4 with TRBJ2-7; D is uncertain. The CDR3 has 11 amino acids. Trimming pared 5 bases from V and 7 bases from J, leaving 9 bases between. In DNA, the CDR3 is TGTGCCAGCAGTCCCAATAGAGAGCAGTACTTC. It translates to CASSPNREQYF.

The J gene is TRBJ1-1, the V gene TRBV28, with D unresolved. The length of the CDR3 is 14 residues. Looked up from germline, CDR1 is MDHEN and CDR2 is SYDVKM. V was cut by 3 bases and J by 5 bases, with 13 bases left in between. The CDR3 protein is CASSFPQRRTEAFF. CDR3 DNA: TGTGCCAGCAGTTTCCCCCAGCGGAGGACTGAAGCTTTCTTT.

The chain combines TRBV28 with TRBJ1-2; D gene ambiguous. Germline assignment: CDR1 MDHEN and CDR2 SYDVKM. Trimming shortened V by 4 bases and J by 8 bases, and 11 bases separated the two germline ends. The CDR3 has 12 residues. The CDR3 reads CASSSGERGYTF. DNA of the CDR3: TGTGCCAGCAGTTCCGGGGAGCGGGGCTACACCTTC.

The chain has TRBV10-3 and TRBJ2-3, with 9 bases that match TRBD2. The CDR3 length is 17 residues. The V and J ends lost 0 bases and 0 bases, in that order; junction bases with no gene match: 4. Germline V gives CDR1 ENHRY, CDR2 SYGVKD. CDR3 nucleotide sequence: TGTGCCATCAGTGAGTCTAGACTAGCGGAAAGCACAGATACGCAGTATTTT. Protein sequence: CAISESRLAESTDTQYF.

This clone was seen a handful of times. CDR3 protein: CASRSSVSGNTIYF. The DNA for the CDR3 is TGTGCCAGCAGATCGTCCGTCTCTGGAAACACCATATATTTT. The chain is built from TRBV2 and TRBJ1-3; D is unresolved. The CDR3 is 14 amino acids. Germline CDR1 reads SNHLY; CDR2 reads FYNNEI. V lost 6 bases and J lost 0, with 9 bases in between.

The chain couples TRBV18 to TRBJ2-7, with D possibly being TRBD1 (6 bases). V was pared by 3 bases and J by 1 base, with 13 bases between. Germline lookup yields CDR1 KGHSH and CDR2 LQKENI. This CDR3 has 15 amino acids. The DNA of the CDR3 is TGTGCCAGCTCACCTAAACAGGGAGATTCCTACGAGCAGTACTTC. This translates into CASSPKQGDSYEQYF.

The V gene is TRBV6-1, the J gene TRBJ2-5; 15 bases map to TRBD2. Germline V gene lookup returns CDR1 MNHNS and CDR2 SASEGT. This CDR3 has 17 amino acids. Unmatched junction bases numbered 5, after V lost 4 bases and J lost 2 bases. The CDR3 reads CASSGGLAGGRQETQYF. Written as DNA, the CDR3 is TGTGCCAGCAGTGGCGGACTAGCGGGGGGGCGGCAAGAGACCCAGTACTTC.

In its sample, this clone was seen once. The chain is built from TRBV27 and TRBJ2-5, with TRBD1 matching 10 bases. Germline V CDR1 and CDR2: MNHEY, SMNVEV (reference sequence). V lost 5 bases and J lost 3; bases outside the gene matches: 6. CDR3 size: 15 residues. CDR3 coding DNA: TGTGCCAGCAGTGGGACCGGGACAGGGGAAGAGACCCAGTACTTC. The encoded protein is CASSGTGTGEETQYF.

The V and J genes are TRBV18 and TRBJ2-7, with a weak D call TRBD1 (5 bases). V lost 1 base and J 0 bases, leaving 7 bases between the germline ends. The CDR3 contains 14 residues. The V gene's germline CDR1 is KGHSH and CDR2 LQKENI. This chain's CDR3 is CASSPQGRSYEQYF. The DNA for the CDR3 is TGTGCCAGCTCACCACAGGGGCGCTCCTACGAGCAGTACTTC.

CDR3 coding DNA: TGTGCCAGCAGCCCCAGTAACTATGGCTACACCTTC. The encoded protein is CASSPSNYGYTF. This chain uses TRBV9 with TRBJ1-2; D not resolved. This CDR3 contains 12 residues. Germline V lookup: CDR1 SGDLS, CDR2 YYNGEE. V was clipped by 4 bases and J by 1 base, with 5 bases between them.

The count of this clone is one. The chain is built from TRBV5-1 and TRBJ2-5; tentatively, D is TRBD2 (7 bases). The CDR3 runs 14 residues. Germline CDR1 and CDR2: SGHRS and YFSETQ. The V gene lost 2 bases and the J gene lost 9 bases, with 17 bases spanning the gap. DNA of the CDR3: TGCGCCAGCAGCTTCGACAGTAGGGGGGGGGCCCAGTACTTC. It encodes CASSFDSRGGAQYF.

This clone was observed a few times. The CDR3 bases are TGTGCCAGCAGATTGACAGGTTCCTCTGGAAACACCATATATTTT. This gives the protein CASRLTGSSGNTIYF. This chain links TRBV6-5 with TRBJ1-3, with D maybe TRBD1 (6 bases). Germline lookup yields CDR1 MNHEY and CDR2 SVGAGI. The CDR3 has 15 residues. V lost 6 bases, J lost 0 bases, and 12 bases lay in between.

The chain recombines TRBV10-3 with TRBJ1-2; D not certain. CDR1 ENHRY and CDR2 SYGVKD come from the germline V gene. V dropped 5 bases and J dropped 3 bases, with 7 bases sitting between them. The CDR3 loop spans 12 amino acids. The CDR3 nucleotides are TGTGCCATCAGTAGCATTGACTATGGCTACACCTTC. Protein sequence: CAISSIDYGYTF.

CDR3 residues: CASSSQGHTEAFF. DNA of the CDR3: TGTGCCAGCAGCTCGCAGGGCCACACTGAAGCTTTCTTT. The rearrangement joins TRBV11-2 to TRBJ1-1; possibly TRBD1 for D (5 bases). The CDR3 is 13 residues long. Germline V gives CDR1 SGHAT, CDR2 FQNNGV. Trimming pared 4 bases from V and 3 bases from J, leaving 9 bases between.

This clone was recorded only once. The CDR3 loop reads CASTMSSGGNEQFF. The DNA of the CDR3 is TGCGCCAGCACAATGTCGAGCGGGGGCAATGAGCAGTTCTTC. V and J are TRBV5-1 and TRBJ2-1; 8 bases match TRBD2. Germline V CDR1 and CDR2: SGHRS, YFSETQ. The CDR3 is 14 amino acids. The V segment lost 6 bases and the J segment 6 bases; nucleotides outside the gene matches: 8.

Here the CDR3 DNA reads TGTGCCAGCTCACCTACTTCGTCTTATGGCTACACCTTC. Amino acids: CASSPTSSYGYTF. The gene calls are TRBV18 and TRBJ1-2, with unresolved D. Trimming took off 3 bases at V and 5 bases at J, with 10 bases between the two ends. The CDR3 loop spans 13 amino acids. From germline, CDR1 is KGHSH and CDR2 LQKENI.

The chain uses TRBV4-1 and TRBJ1-3; no reliable D call. The germline V gene has CDR1 MGHRA and CDR2 YSYEKL. The CDR3 contains 14 residues. Trimming took 1 base from V and 0 from J, leaving 4 bases between them. CDR3 nucleotides: TGCGCCAGCAGCCAAGTCAGCTCTGGAAACACCATATATTTT. As protein: CASSQVSSGNTIYF.

V usage is TRBV29-1 and J usage is TRBJ1-1, with D hard to call. This CDR3 comprises 11 residues. The germline CDR1 and CDR2 sequences are SQVTM and ANQGSEA. Trimming removed 5 bases from V and 1 base from J, with 5 bases in between. The CDR3 nucleotides read TGCAGCGTTCCAGGGAACACTGAAGCTTTCTTT. Translated, it gives CSVPGNTEAFF.

The rearrangement uses TRBV19 and TRBJ2-7, with 10 bases fitting TRBD1. With V trimmed by 4 bases and J by 2 bases, 5 bases remained unmatched. Germline loops: CDR1 LNHDA, CDR2 SQIVND (reference sequence). CDR3 size: 15 residues. CDR3 nucleotide sequence: TGTGCCAGTAGTAAAGTAGGGACAGGGGCCTACGAGCAGTACTTC. Translating it yields CASSKVGTGAYEQYF.

The chain employs TRBV28 and TRBJ1-2, with D hard to call. V shed 6 bases and J shed 5 bases, with 13 bases lying between them. This CDR3 has 13 amino acids. CDR1 and CDR2 from the germline V gene are MDHEN and SYDVKM. The CDR3 reads CASRLPGRYGYTF. The CDR3 DNA reads TGTGCCAGCAGATTACCAGGCAGATATGGCTACACCTTC.

The chain is built from TRBV19 and TRBJ1-3, with TRBD1 matching 8 bases. Germline CDR1 reads LNHDA; CDR2 reads SQIVND (reference sequence). This CDR3 has 15 residues. The V gene end was trimmed by 6 bases and the J gene end by 2 bases; junction bases not matched to a gene: 6. CDR3 loop: CASRKGQGTGNTIYF. The CDR3 DNA is TGTGCCAGTAGGAAAGGACAGGGAACTGGAAACACCATATATTTT.

J is TRBJ2-6 and V is TRBV9, with 8 bases fitting TRBD1. This CDR3 has 16 amino acids. Germline V lookup: CDR1 SGDLS, CDR2 YYNGEE. V dropped 4 bases and J dropped 4; count of bases not matched to a gene: 7. The CDR3 DNA reads as TGTGCCAGCAGCTCCCACAGGGGGACCGGGGCCAACGTCCTGACTTTC. Residues: CASSSHRGTGANVLTF.

The chain combines TRBV21-1 with TRBJ1-2; the DNA was not used to check the table's D call, TRBD1. TRBV21-1 is shown as a pseudogene. The CDR3 contains 20 residues. The CDR3 DNA sequence: TGTGCCAGCAGCGAAACGCCGGGACAGGGGATCGCCCGACCTAACTATGGCTACACCTTC. It yields the protein CASSETPGQGIARPNYGYTF.

The chain is built from TRBV6-5 and TRBJ2-2, with D unresolved. From germline, CDR1 is MNHEY and CDR2 SVGAGI. CDR3 length: 14 residues. V lost 6 bases and J 3 bases, leaving 11 bases between the germline ends. The CDR3 sequence: CASRPNRDTGELFF. The CDR3 region has the DNA TGTGCCAGCAGGCCTAACCGGGACACCGGGGAGCTGTTTTTT.

V gene TRBV30 combines with J gene TRBJ2-1; 8 bases agree with TRBD1. CDR3 length: 16 residues. With 2 bases clipped from V and 12 bases from J, the junction kept 18 bases outside the gene matches. Germline V CDR1 and CDR2: GTSNPN, SVGIG (reference sequence). Here the CDR3 DNA reads TGTGCCTGGAGTCCCCCCCAGGGGGCATATGGGCTTGGGCAGTTCTTC. This gives the protein CAWSPPQGAYGLGQFF.